This is a list of T cell receptor beta chains from one sample in a study of shared clonotypes between healthy human individuals. Data came from immunoSEQ multiplex PCR; TCRdb stores just in-frame clones and leaves some out. The data contain 450,000 to 500,000 clones, 70% to 85% of them seen just once; the ten biggest clones take up 10% to 15%. Sequencing input: PBMCs. These receptors all stem from a woman aged 35 to 49 in good health. Some clones in this sample may be carry-over from other donors' samples. Each CDR3 is given with its conserved first and last residue. A D gene is named only where the DNA matches it firmly. Clone size appears in some rows only: once, few, many, or a class for an expanded clone.

j_call d_call v_call clone_size cdr3_aa cdr3_nt
TRBJ2-1 . TRBV11-2 . CASSLGFRDNEQFF TGTGCCAGCAGCTTAGGCTTCCGGGACAATGAGCAGTTCTTC
TRBJ2-2 . TRBV7-3 . CASAQANTGELFF TGTGCCAGCGCCCAAGCGAACACCGGGGAGCTGTTTTTT
TRBJ2-1 TRBD2 TRBV15 once CATSLADLSYNEQFF TGTGCCACCAGCCTAGCGGACCTCTCCTACAATGAGCAGTTCTTC
TRBJ2-1 . TRBV11-1 . CASSFERGLGAQFF TGTGCCAGCAGCTTCGAAAGAGGACTGGGGGCGCAGTTCTTC
TRBJ2-2 . TRBV6-4 . CASSSQGTSTGELFF TGTGCCAGCAGTTCACAGGGAACTAGCACCGGGGAGCTGTTTTTT
TRBJ2-2 . TRBV19 . CASSLGRGHAGELFF TGTGCCAGTAGTCTCGGCCGGGGGCATGCCGGGGAGCTGTTTTTT
TRBJ2-3 . TRBV28 . CASKSLAGSFEW TGTGCCAGCAAAAGTTTGGCAGGGTCGTTTGAGTGG
TRBJ2-7 . TRBV28 . CASTPQGIAYEQYF TGTGCCAGCACTCCCCAGGGAATAGCATACGAGCAGTACTTC
TRBJ2-1 TRBD2 TRBV10-3 . CAISDDPLAARKNEQFF TGTGCCATCAGCGACGACCCACTAGCGGCCCGGAAGAATGAGCAGTTCTTC
TRBJ2-1 TRBD2 TRBV28 . CASSFGGSGRRQFF TGTGCCAGCAGTTTCGGGGGTAGCGGGAGGCGGCAGTTCTTC
TRBJ1-3 . TRBV5-1 . CASSLAGIGNTIYF TGCGCCAGCAGCTTGGCAGGGATCGGAAACACCATATATTTT
TRBJ2-2 . TRBV4-1 . CASSFQGPGELFF TGCGCCAGCAGCTTTCAGGGACCCGGGGAGCTGTTTTTT
TRBJ2-7 TRBD2 TRBV4-3 . CASSQGVATGTSAEQYF TGCGCCAGCAGCCAAGGGGTTGCGACCGGGACTAGTGCCGAGCAGTACTTC
TRBJ1-2 . TRBV2 . CAIRDGLDEDGYTF TGTGCCATTAGGGACGGCTTAGATGAGGATGGCTACACCTTC
TRBJ2-1 . TRBV28 . CATTGAYNEQFF TGTGCCACGACGGGTGCCTACAATGAGCAGTTCTTC
TRBJ1-3 . TRBV27 few CASSLRGAGTLGNTIYF TGTGCCAGCAGTTTGAGGGGGGCCGGGACACTCGGAAACACCATATATTTT
TRBJ2-1 TRBD1 TRBV29-1 . CSVALGQGQYNEQFF TGCAGCGTTGCTCTCGGACAGGGCCAATACAATGAGCAGTTCTTC
TRBJ2-5 . TRBV15 . CATSSLETQYF TGTGCCACCAGCAGCTTGGAGACCCAGTACTTC
TRBJ2-7 . TRBV2 once CASSKERGEQYF TGTGCCAGCTCAAAAGAAAGAGGCGAGCAGTACTTC
TRBJ1-1 . TRBV11-2 . CASSPRGFAEAFF TGTGCCAGCAGCCCCCGGGGTTTCGCTGAAGCTTTCTTT
TRBJ1-1 . TRBV2 . CASLGLGGENTEAFF TGTGCCAGCCTAGGATTAGGCGGGGAGAACACTGAAGCTTTCTTT
TRBJ2-3 . TRBV7-9 . CAGGGADTQYF TGTGCCGGAGGAGGCGCAGATACGCAGTATTTT
TRBJ2-5 TRBD2 TRBV7-2 . CASSLPLAGVETQYF TGTGCCAGCAGCTTACCCCTAGCGGGAGTGGAGACCCAGTACTTC
TRBJ2-4 . TRBV5-1 . CASSQFIGGSNIQYF TGCGCCAGCAGCCAATTTATTGGAGGGTCGAACATTCAGTACTTC
TRBJ2-3 . TRBV28 . CASIGQDTDTQYF TGTGCCAGCATCGGCCAGGACACAGATACGCAGTATTTT
TRBJ2-5 . TRBV7-6 . CASSLGFVEGETQYF TGTGCCAGCAGCTTAGGTTTCGTAGAGGGGGAGACCCAGTACTTC
TRBJ2-1 TRBD2 TRBV18 . CASSRGLAGAINEQFF TGTGCCAGCTCACGTGGACTAGCGGGAGCAATCAATGAGCAGTTCTTC
TRBJ2-7 TRBD2 TRBV27 . CASSLYGSGSLYEQYF TGTGCCAGCAGTTTATATGGTAGCGGGAGCCTTTACGAGCAGTACTTC
TRBJ2-7 . TRBV28 . CASSVPGDIYEQYF TGTGCCAGCAGTGTACCCGGGGATATCTACGAGCAGTACTTC
TRBJ1-4 TRBD1 TRBV5-1 . CASSLGQGTRNEKLFF TGCGCCAGCAGCCTGGGACAGGGCACGCGTAATGAAAAACTGTTTTTT
TRBJ1-1 . TRBV10-3 . CAISESATRGAFF TGTGCCATCAGTGAGTCGGCGACACGTGGAGCTTTCTTT
TRBJ2-1 TRBD2 TRBV7-3 many CASSLGGGRALSYNEQFF TGTGCCAGCAGCTTAGGGGGCGGGAGGGCCCTCTCCTACAATGAGCAGTTCTTC
TRBJ1-3 . TRBV6-5 . CASSYQRPGNTIYF TGTGCCAGCAGTTACCAGCGGCCTGGAAACACCATATATTTT
TRBJ2-7 . TRBV6-5 once CASSPPLGGSYEQYF TGTGCCAGCAGTCCTCCCCTCGGGGGCTCCTACGAGCAGTACTTC
TRBJ2-5 TRBD2 TRBV30 . CALSRQLAGAEETQYF TGTGCCTTATCCCGCCAGCTAGCGGGGGCGGAAGAGACCCAGTACTTC
TRBJ1-3 . TRBV7-9 . CASSLAGVSGNTIYF TGTGCCAGCAGCTTAGCCGGGGTCTCTGGAAACACCATATATTTT
TRBJ1-2 . TRBV4-2 . CASSQVGSYGYTF TGTGCCAGCAGCCAAGTAGGCTCCTATGGCTACACCTTC
TRBJ2-3 TRBD2 TRBV9 . CASSGGLAVTDTQYF TGTGCCAGCAGCGGAGGACTAGCGGTAACAGATACGCAGTATTTT
TRBJ2-7 . TRBV7-9 . CASSLEGVGTYSYEQYF TGTGCCAGCAGCTTAGAGGGGGTGGGAACGTACTCCTACGAGCAGTACTTC
TRBJ2-7 TRBD2 TRBV15 . CATSRVGRETAYEQYF TGTGCCACCAGCAGAGTGGGGAGGGAGACCGCCTACGAGCAGTACTTC
TRBJ2-1 TRBD2 TRBV19 few CASSIASGAYNEQFF TGTGCCAGTAGTATAGCTAGCGGGGCCTACAATGAGCAGTTCTTC